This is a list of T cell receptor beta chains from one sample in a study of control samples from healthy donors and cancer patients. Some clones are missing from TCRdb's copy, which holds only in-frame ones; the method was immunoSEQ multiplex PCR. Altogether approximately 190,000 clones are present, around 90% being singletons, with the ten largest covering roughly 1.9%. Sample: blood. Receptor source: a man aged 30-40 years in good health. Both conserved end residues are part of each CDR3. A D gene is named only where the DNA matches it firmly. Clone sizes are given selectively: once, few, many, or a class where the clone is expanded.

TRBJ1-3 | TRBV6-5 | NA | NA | TGTGCCAGCACCTGGGGCACCATATATTTT | CASTWGTIYF
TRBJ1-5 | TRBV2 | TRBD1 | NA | TGTGCCGGAAACCGCAGGGGGACAGAGCCCCAGCATTTT | CAGNRRGTEPQHF
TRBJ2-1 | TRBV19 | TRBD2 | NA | TGTGCCAGTAGGCGGGGGGACGGAGGCCCCAATGAGCAGTTCTTC | CASRRGDGGPNEQFF
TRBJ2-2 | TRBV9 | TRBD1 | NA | TGTGCCAGCAGCCCGAGGGACAGGGGGACAATCGGGGAGCTGTTTTTT | CASSPRDRGTIGELFF
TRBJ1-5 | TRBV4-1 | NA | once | TGCGCCAGCAGCCAATGGATCACACAGCCCCAGCATTTT | CASSQWITQPQHF
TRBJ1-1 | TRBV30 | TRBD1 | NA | TGTGCCTGGGACAGGGGGGTTACTGAAGCTTTCTTT | CAWDRGVTEAFF
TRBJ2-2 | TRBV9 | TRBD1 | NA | TGTGCCAGCAGCGTAATGGGACAGGGGGCTGGCGGGGAGCTGTTTTTT | CASSVMGQGAGGELFF
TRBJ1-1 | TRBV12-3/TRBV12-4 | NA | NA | TGTGCCAGCAGTCAGGGGCGGAACACTGAAGCTTTCTTT | CASSQGRNTEAFF
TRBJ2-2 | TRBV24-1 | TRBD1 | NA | TGTGCCACCAGTGAACAGACAGGGACGAACACCGGGGAGCTGTTTTTT | CATSEQTGTNTGELFF
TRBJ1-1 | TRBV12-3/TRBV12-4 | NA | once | TGTGCCAGCACTAAACTTCGGGACACTGAAGCTTTCTTT | CASTKLRDTEAFF
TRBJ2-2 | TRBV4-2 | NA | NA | TGTGCCAGCAGCCAAGACGGCGGGGAGCTGTTTTTT | CASSQDGGELFF
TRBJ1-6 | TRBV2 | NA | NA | TGTGCCAGCAGTGCTGAGGGACATAATTCACCCCTCCACTTT | CASSAEGHNSPLHF
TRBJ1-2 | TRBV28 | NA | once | TGTGCCAGCAGTTTATCTCGGGTCGGGGGCTACACCTTC | CASSLSRVGGYTF
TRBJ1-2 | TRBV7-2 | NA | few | TGTGCCAGCAGCTCGATGAATTCCAACTATGGCTACACCTTC | CASSSMNSNYGYTF
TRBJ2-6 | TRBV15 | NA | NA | TGTGCCACCAGCAGAGGTCTGACAGGTGACTCTGGGGCCAACGTCCTGACTTTC | CATSRGLTGDSGANVLTF
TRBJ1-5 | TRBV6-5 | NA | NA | TGTGCCAGCGGAGGAATAGGGGGTCAGCCCCAGCATTTT | CASGGIGGQPQHF
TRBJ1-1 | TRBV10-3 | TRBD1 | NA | TGTGCCATCAGTGAAGGGACAGGGATGAACACTGAAGCTTTCTTT | CAISEGTGMNTEAFF
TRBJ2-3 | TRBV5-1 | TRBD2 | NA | TGCGCCAGCAGCGAGACTAGCGGGGGGGCCACAGATACGCAGTATTTT | CASSETSGGATDTQYF
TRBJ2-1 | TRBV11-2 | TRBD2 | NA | TGTGCCAGCAGCTTAGATGTGCGGGGGGGCCTCTACAATGAGCAGTTCTTC | CASSLDVRGGLYNEQFF
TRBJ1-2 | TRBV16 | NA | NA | TGTGCCAGCAGCCCCGGGGAGAGCTCCTACACCTTC | CASSPGESSYTF
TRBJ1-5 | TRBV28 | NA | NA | TGTGCCAGCAGTCTCTCACCGGGAAATCAGCCCCAGCATTTT | CASSLSPGNQPQHF
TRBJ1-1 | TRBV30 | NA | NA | TGTGCCTGGACCACATCTTGGGGGGGGTACACTGAAGCTTTCTTT | CAWTTSWGGYTEAFF
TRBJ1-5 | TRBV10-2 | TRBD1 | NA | TGCGCCAGCAGCGACAGGGGCGCTAGCAATCAGCCCCAGCATTTT | CASSDRGASNQPQHF
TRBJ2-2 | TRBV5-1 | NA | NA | TGCGCCAGCAGCTTGTTTCCGGGGGCGGGCACCGGGGAGCTGTTTTTT | CASSLFPGAGTGELFF
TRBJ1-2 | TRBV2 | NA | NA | TGTGCCAGCAGAGTGACCCCGGAAAACTATGGCTACACCTTC | CASRVTPENYGYTF
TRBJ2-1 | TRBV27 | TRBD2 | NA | TGTGCCAGCAGTTTCGGGGGGTACAATGAGCAGTTCTTC | CASSFGGYNEQFF
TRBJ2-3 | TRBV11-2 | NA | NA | TGTGCCAGCAGCTTAGATCTGATAACAGATACGCAGTATTTT | CASSLDLITDTQYF
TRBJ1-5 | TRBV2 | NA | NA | TGTGCCAGCTCAGGCAGCAATCAGCCCCAGCATTTT | CASSGSNQPQHF
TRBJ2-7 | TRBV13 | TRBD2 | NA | TGTGCCAGCAGCTTAGGGCTAGCGGGGTTTAACGAGCAGTACTTC | CASSLGLAGFNEQYF
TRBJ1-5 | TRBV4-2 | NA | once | TGTGCCAGCAGCCAAGAGACAGGTCAGCCCCAGCATTTT | CASSQETGQPQHF
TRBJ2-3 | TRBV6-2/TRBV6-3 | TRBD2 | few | TGTGCCAGCAGTTTTAGCGGGGCGACCACAGATACGCAGTATTTT | CASSFSGATTDTQYF
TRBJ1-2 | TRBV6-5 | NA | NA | TGTGCCAGCAGACGCGACAGTTTATATGGCTACACCTTC | CASRRDSLYGYTF
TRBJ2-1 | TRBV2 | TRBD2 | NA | TGTGCCAGCAGTCTAGCGGGGGCCCCCAATGAGCAGTTCTTC | CASSLAGAPNEQFF
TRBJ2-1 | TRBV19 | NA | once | TGTGCCAGTAGTGCCACAGCCTACAATGAGCAGTTCTTC | CASSATAYNEQFF
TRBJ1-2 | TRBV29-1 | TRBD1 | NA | TGCAGCACCGATAAGACAGGGGGCGCGGGAGGCTACACCTTC | CSTDKTGGAGGYTF
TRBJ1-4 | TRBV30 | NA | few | TGTGCCTGGAGTCAGAGGGGAGCGGCAACTAATGAAAAACTGTTTTTT | CAWSQRGAATNEKLFF
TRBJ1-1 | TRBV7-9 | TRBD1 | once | TGTGCCAGCAGCTTAGCGACAGGGGGCTACACTGAAGCTTTCTTT | CASSLATGGYTEAFF
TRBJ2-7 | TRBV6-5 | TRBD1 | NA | TGTGCCAGCAGTTACTTCGACAGGGGTGGCTACGAGCAGTACTTC | CASSYFDRGGYEQYF
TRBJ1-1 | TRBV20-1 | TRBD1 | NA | TGCAGTGCCGGGACAGGGGGTGAGGCTTTCTTT | CSAGTGGEAFF
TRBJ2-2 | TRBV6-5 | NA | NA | TGTGCCAGCAGTTACTCGAGCGGGACCGGGGAGCTGTTTTTT | CASSYSSGTGELFF
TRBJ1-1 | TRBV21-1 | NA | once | TGTGCCAGCAGCCAGAGGGCTATGGGCTCGAACACTGAAGCTTTCTTT | CASSQRAMGSNTEAFF
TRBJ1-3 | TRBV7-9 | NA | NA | TGTGCCAGCAGCAGAGTGAGGGCCGGAAACACCATATATTTT | CASSRVRAGNTIYF
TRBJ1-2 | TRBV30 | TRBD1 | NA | TGTGCCTGGAGGGGACAGGGTAACTATGGCTACACCTTC | CAWRGQGNYGYTF
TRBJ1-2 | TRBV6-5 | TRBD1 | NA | TGTGCCAGCAGACCGGACAGGGGAGGGGGCTACACCTTC | CASRPDRGGGYTF
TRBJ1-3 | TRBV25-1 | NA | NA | TGTGCCAGCAGTGATTATGGTAGTGGAAACACCATATATTTT | CASSDYGSGNTIYF
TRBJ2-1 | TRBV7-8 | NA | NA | TGTGCCAGCAGACAGCCGGGGGATGGGAATGAGCAGTTCTTC | CASRQPGDGNEQFF
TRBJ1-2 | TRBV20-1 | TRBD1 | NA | TGCAGTGCCAAACAGGGGAATGGCTACACCTTC | CSAKQGNGYTF
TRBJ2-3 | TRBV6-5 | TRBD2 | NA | TGTGCCAGCAGTTACCACGGGACTAGCGGCACAGATACGCAGTATTTT | CASSYHGTSGTDTQYF
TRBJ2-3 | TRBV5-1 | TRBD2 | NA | TGCGCCAGCACCCCGAGGGAGGGAACAACAGATACGCAGTATTTT | CASTPREGTTDTQYF
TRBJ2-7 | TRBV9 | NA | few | TGTGCCAGCAGCCCTACTGGGCCGTACGAGCAGTACTTC | CASSPTGPYEQYF
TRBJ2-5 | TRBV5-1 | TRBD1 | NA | TGCGCCAGCAGCAGAGGGACAGGGGAAGAGACCCAGTACTTC | CASSRGTGEETQYF